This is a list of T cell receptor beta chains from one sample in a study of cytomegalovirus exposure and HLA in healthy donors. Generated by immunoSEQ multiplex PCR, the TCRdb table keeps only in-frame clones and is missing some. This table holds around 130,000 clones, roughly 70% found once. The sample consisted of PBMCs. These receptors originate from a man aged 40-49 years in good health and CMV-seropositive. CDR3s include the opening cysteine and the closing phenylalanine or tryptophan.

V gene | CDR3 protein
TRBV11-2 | CASSPSRGRTQYF
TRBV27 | CASSPGVTGELFF
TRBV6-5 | CASSSFGSGRAEEQFF
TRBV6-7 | CASRQGGTEAFF
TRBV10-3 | CAISGYRDRFNEQFF
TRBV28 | CASSRRDSRTGELFF
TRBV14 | CASSQVGTGAFYNEQFF
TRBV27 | CASSSGTSGPGTDTQYF
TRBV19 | CASSIQGARGEKLFF
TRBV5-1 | CASSRRDSYGYTF
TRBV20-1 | CSARVGHEQYF
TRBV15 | CATSRANVASGDNEQFF
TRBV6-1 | CASRSAGVKGEQYF
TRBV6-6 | CASSSPGRTLYTF
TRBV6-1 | CASSAGTSGSYEQYF
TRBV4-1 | CASSQDRGGTGELFF
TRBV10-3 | CAIGLGQGLNTIYF
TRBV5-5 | CASSLLRAGNSPLHF
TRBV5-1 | CASSFKREGGKNEQFF
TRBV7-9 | CASSLAWREQTQYF
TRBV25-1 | CASSDLISRTGELFF
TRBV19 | CASRRQARNTEAFF
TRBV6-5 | CASSPFAGADTQYF
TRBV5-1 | CASRSGSSGNTIYF
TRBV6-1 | CASSGQAKLSEAFF
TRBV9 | CASSVSPGGSATEAFF
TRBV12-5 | CASGLSRGTTDTQYF
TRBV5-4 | CASSSSGTSHPYEQYF
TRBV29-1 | CSVESGGGAYNEQFF
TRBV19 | CASSIKGLNTEAFF
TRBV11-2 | CASSLSGGTEAFF
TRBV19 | CASTLQGRNQPQHF
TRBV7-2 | CASSSGGHSPLHF
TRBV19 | CASSRPGTLNTEAFF
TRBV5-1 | CASSQVINNEQFF
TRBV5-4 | CASSLDGTSYGYTF
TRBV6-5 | CASRREGVNSPLHF
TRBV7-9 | CASSSEPGGEKLFF
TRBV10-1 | CASSESGPGNSPLHF
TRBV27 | CASSLQGVDTQYF
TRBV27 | CASSLNGIYGYTF
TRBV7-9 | CASSLTASGIYEQYF
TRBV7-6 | CASTQNAGTKYEQYF
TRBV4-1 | CASSWALSSGNTIYF
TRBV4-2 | CASSQAGGGDTQYF
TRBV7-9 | CASSLLARETQYF